The table lists the clone carrying this T cell receptor beta chain with a count of one. Its antigen is still unknown. cDNA libraries of TCR beta carried unique molecular identifiers. Each CDR3 protein is one row after TCRdb ran MiXCR on the PCR reads. The sample holds roughly 650,000 distinct CDR3 sequences; over 45% are singletons and the top ten take approximately 10%. With 3 bases removed from V and 3 bases from J, the gap between germline ends came to 15 bases. CDR3 length equals 15 residues. The entry originates in a study of post-analysis software for immune sequencing data. Study-wide points: TRBV5-6, TRBV5-1 and TRBV20-1 belonged to a set of roughly five TRBV segments that were more frequent in patients than controls.

The material sequenced was blood. V gene TRBV12-3 or TRBV12-4 combines with J gene TRBJ2-7; D tentatively reads TRBD1 or TRBD2 (5 bases each). This TCR was recovered from a girl aged 2 to 10 with multiple sclerosis. CDR3 in DNA: TGTGCCAGCAGTTTCAGGGACGGGCGTCTCTACGAGCAGTACTTC. Residues: CASSFRDGRLYEQYF.